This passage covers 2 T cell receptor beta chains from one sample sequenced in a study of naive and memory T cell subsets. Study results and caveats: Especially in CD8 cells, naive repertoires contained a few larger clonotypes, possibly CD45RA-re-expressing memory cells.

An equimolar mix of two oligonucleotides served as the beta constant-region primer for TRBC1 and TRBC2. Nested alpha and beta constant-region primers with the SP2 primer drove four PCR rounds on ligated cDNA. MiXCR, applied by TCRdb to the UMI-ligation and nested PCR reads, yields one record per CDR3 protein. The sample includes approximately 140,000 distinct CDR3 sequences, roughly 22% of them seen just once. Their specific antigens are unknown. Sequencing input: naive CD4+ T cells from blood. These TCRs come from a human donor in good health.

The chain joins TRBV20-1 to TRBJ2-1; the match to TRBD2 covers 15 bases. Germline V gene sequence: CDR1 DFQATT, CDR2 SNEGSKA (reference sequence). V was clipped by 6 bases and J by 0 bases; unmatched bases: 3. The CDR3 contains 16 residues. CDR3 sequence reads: CSAGTSGRSSYNEQFF. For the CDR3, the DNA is TGCAGTGCGGGGACTAGCGGGAGGAGCTCCTACAATGAGCAGTTCTTC.

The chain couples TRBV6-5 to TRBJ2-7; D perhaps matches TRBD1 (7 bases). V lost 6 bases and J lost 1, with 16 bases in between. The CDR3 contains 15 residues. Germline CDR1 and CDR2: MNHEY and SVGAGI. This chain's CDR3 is CASRQTGAGSYEQYF. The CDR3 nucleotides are TGTGCCAGCAGACAAACAGGGGCGGGGTCCTACGAGCAGTACTTC.